These 27 T cell receptor beta chains originate from one sample sequenced in a study of blood T cell repertoires in COVID-19 (dated by TCRdb to the early 2020s). Library prep was done by the immunoSEQ multiplex PCR assay. Sourced from immuneACCESS, this table was stored by TCRdb with only in-frame sequences that have V and J called. A share of the clones is absent; for the studies checked, an unresolved V gene accounts for under half, and the remainder has no known explanation. This sample has 200,000 to 250,000 clones in its table, and around 87% of those were observed once. The ten largest clones represent roughly 7.2% of the sample. Sequences were obtained from PBMCs or T cells enriched from blood (not recorded which). Receptor source: a man aged 30 to 39 in a cohort exposed to, infected with or recovered from COVID-19 (not recorded which).

V usage is TRBV13 and J usage is TRBJ2-7; 7 nucleotides line up with TRBD2. Looked up from germline, CDR1 is PRHDT and CDR2 is FYEKMQ (reference sequence). The CDR3 spans 15 residues. V dropped 5 bases and J dropped 5; count of bases not matched to a gene: 12. The CDR3 reads CASSPNLGRADEQYF. The DNA of the CDR3 is TGTGCCAGCAGCCCCAACTTGGGGAGGGCGGACGAGCAGTACTTC.

This chain links TRBV9 with TRBJ2-1; 8 bases line up with TRBD2. Germline CDR1 and CDR2: SGDLS and YYNGEE. V was clipped by 4 bases and J by 6 bases; unmatched bases: 15. The CDR3 totals 17 residues. CDR3 sequence reads: CASSPFPPLREGNEQFF. The CDR3 region has the DNA TGTGCCAGCAGCCCCTTCCCTCCCCTCCGGGAGGGCAATGAGCAGTTCTTC. The entire variable domain, with the rest obtained from reference TRBV9 and TRBJ2-1, is as follows: DSGVTQTPKHLITATGQRVTLRCSPRSGDLSVYWYQQSLDQGLQFLIQYYNGEERAKGNILERFSAQQFPDLHSELNLSSLELGDSALYFCASSPFPPLREGNEQFFGPGTRLTVL.

On this clone itself: This specimen includes other DNA sequences encoding the same CDR3. This sequence joins TRBV19 and TRBJ2-7; 11 bases line up with TRBD2. CDR1 and CDR2 from the germline V gene are LNHDA and SQIVND (reference sequence). The V gene end was trimmed by 5 bases and the J gene end by 4 bases; junction bases not matched to a gene: 4. This CDR3 is built from 14 residues. CDR3 bases: TGTGCCAGTAGTCCGGGACTAGCGGATTACGAGCAGTACTTC. Amino acid sequence: CASSPGLADYEQYF.

The rearrangement joins TRBV5-1 to TRBJ2-7; 8 bases are shared with TRBD1. After removal of 4 bases from V and 2 bases from J, the junction contained 8 bases not matched to a gene. The CDR3 runs 15 residues. Germline assignment: CDR1 SGHRS and CDR2 YFSETQ. The CDR3 is CASSRDGQGPYEQYF. In nucleotides, the CDR3 is TGCGCCAGCAGCCGGGATGGACAGGGCCCCTACGAGCAGTACTTC.

V and J are TRBV7-6 and TRBJ2-2; 7 nucleotides agree with TRBD2. This CDR3 has 14 amino acids. With 6 bases clipped from V and 6 bases from J, the junction kept 7 bases outside the gene matches. Germline CDR1 SGHVS, CDR2 FNYEAQ. The CDR3 DNA reads as TGTGCCAGCAGACTCCTAGCGGCCCCCGGGGAGCTGTTTTTT. It encodes CASRLLAAPGELFF.

The chain is built from TRBV27 and TRBJ2-3, with D tentatively TRBD1 (6 bases). The CDR3 has 16 residues. The germline CDR1 and CDR2 sequences are MNHEY and SMNVEV (reference sequence). V lost 5 bases and J 4 bases, leaving 19 bases between the germline ends. The CDR3 DNA reads as TGTGCCAGCAGTCCGACCCTAACAGGGTATTCAGATACGCAGTATTTT. The encoded protein is CASSPTLTGYSDTQYF.

This clone was seen just once. The CDR3 DNA follows: TGTGCCAGCAGTACTAGTCGGGACTTCCTAGTGGAGAACACTGAAGCTTTCTTT. Protein product: CASSTSRDFLVENTEAFF. The chain combines TRBV27 with TRBJ1-1, with D perhaps matching TRBD1 (5 bases). Trimming removed 5 bases at V and 1 base at J, with 23 bases between. This CDR3 comprises 18 residues. CDR1 and CDR2 (germline): MNHEY, SMNVEV (reference sequence).

This chain uses TRBV7-8 with TRBJ2-7, with 13 nucleotides matching TRBD2. The CDR3 is made up of 19 amino acids. CDR1 is SGHVS, CDR2 FQNEAQ, per germline. V was clipped by 2 bases and J by 2 bases; unmatched bases: 12. The CDR3 DNA reads as TGTGCCAGCAGCTTACTCGGACTAGCGGGAGATAATAGCGCCTACGAGCAGTACTTC. Amino acids: CASSLLGLAGDNSAYEQYF.

The J gene is TRBJ2-7, the V gene TRBV29-1, with 7 bases matching TRBD1. J gave up 3 bases and V 4 bases, and 15 bases lay outside the gene matches. This CDR3 spans 16 amino acids. Looked up from germline, CDR1 is SQVTM and CDR2 is ANQGSEA. In nucleotides, the CDR3 is TGCAGCGTTGTAGGTCTACCGGGACAGATGGACTACGAGCAGTACTTC. It specifies CSVVGLPGQMDYEQYF.

The chain couples TRBV4-3 to TRBJ2-2, with TRBD1 as a possible D gene (5 bases). The CDR3 has 15 residues. Trimming removed 0 bases at V and 6 bases at J, with 11 bases between. In germline, CDR1 is LGHNA, CDR2 YSLEER. In DNA form, the CDR3 reads TGCGCCAGCAGCCAAGATCCAAGGGGCCCCGGGGAGCTGTTTTTT. Residues: CASSQDPRGPGELFF.

The genes are TRBV19 and TRBJ1-6; 8 bases fit TRBD1. Per germline, CDR1 LNHDA and CDR2 SQIVND (reference sequence). The ends lost 5 bases at V and 10 bases at J; junction bases unmatched: 10. The CDR3 is made up of 15 amino acids. The CDR3 protein is CASSPRTGTGSPLHF. The CDR3 DNA follows: TGTGCCAGTAGTCCTCGGACAGGGACGGGGTCACCCCTCCACTTT.

J is TRBJ2-5 and V is TRBV11-2; TRBD2 matches 12 bases. The length of the CDR3 is 16 residues. Germline lookup yields CDR1 SGHAT and CDR2 FQNNGV. The J segment lost 5 bases and the V segment lost 2 bases, leaving 6 bases of the junction unmatched. The CDR3 sequence is CASSLRLAGATETQYF. The CDR3 DNA sequence: TGTGCCAGCAGCTTACGACTAGCGGGAGCCACCGAGACCCAGTACTTC.

This chain uses TRBV7-2 with TRBJ1-4; D gene uncertain. There are 14 residues in the CDR3. V shed 6 bases and J shed 0 bases, with 8 bases lying between them. Looked up from germline, CDR1 is SGHTA and CDR2 is FQGNSA. CDR3 protein: CASRSYATNEKLFF. For the CDR3, the DNA is TGTGCCAGCAGGTCTTATGCAACTAATGAAAAACTGTTTTTT.

The rearrangement joins TRBV5-1 to TRBJ1-1; D gene unclear. The length of the CDR3 is 14 residues. Trimming pared 4 bases from V and 5 bases from J, leaving 15 bases between. CDR1 and CDR2 (germline): SGHRS, YFSETQ. The CDR3 sequence: CASSPTPGLTEAFF. CDR3 in DNA: TGCGCCAGCAGCCCAACTCCGGGATTGACTGAAGCTTTCTTT.

The chain couples TRBV6-1 to TRBJ2-7; TRBD1 matches at 8 bases. The CDR3 is 16 residues long. Germline values: CDR1 MNHNS, CDR2 SASEGT. J was trimmed by 2 bases and V by 4 bases; bases with no gene match: 10. CDR3 coding DNA: TGTGCCAGCAGTGGATCCGGGACAGGCCTTCCCTACGAGCAGTACTTC. As protein: CASSGSGTGLPYEQYF.

CDR3 coding DNA: TGCAGCGTTGAGGACAGCCACTTCTATGGCTACACCTTC. As protein: CSVEDSHFYGYTF. The V and J genes are TRBV29-1 and TRBJ1-2; possible D gene TRBD1, 6 bases. This CDR3 contains 13 residues. Germline V gives CDR1 SQVTM, CDR2 ANQGSEA. Trimming removed 3 bases from V and 4 bases from J, with 12 bases in between.

This chain connects TRBV12-5 to TRBJ2-1; TRBD2 is a possible D gene (5 bases). The V end was cut by 6 bases, the J end by 3 bases, with 12 bases between. Germline CDR1 and CDR2: LGHNT and FRNRAP. The CDR3 contains 14 residues. CDR3 nucleotide sequence: TGTGCTAGTGGGGCTGAGCGGTACTACAATGAGCAGTTCTTC. Encoded protein: CASGAERYYNEQFF.

The chain combines TRBV29-1 with TRBJ2-1; D gene uncertain. The V gene lost 6 bases and the J gene lost 4 bases, with 13 bases spanning the gap. The CDR3 has 13 amino acids. Germline assignment: CDR1 SQVTM and CDR2 ANQGSEA. For the CDR3, the DNA is TGCAGCGTGCGAGGCACGGCATACAATGAGCAGTTCTTC. This sequence encodes CSVRGTAYNEQFF.

This clone was found once. This chain connects TRBV28 to TRBJ2-7; perhaps TRBD1 as D (5 bases). The CDR3 sequence is 13 residues long. V was trimmed by 2 bases and J by 4 bases, leaving 9 bases between them. Germline V gives CDR1 MDHEN, CDR2 SYDVKM. The CDR3: CASSLGRTYEQYF. CDR3 sequence (DNA): TGTGCCAGCAGTTTAGGTCGGACATACGAGCAGTACTTC. The entire variable domain, with the rest obtained from reference TRBV28 and TRBJ2-7, is as follows: DVKVTQSSRYLVKRTGEKVFLECVQDMDHENMFWYRQDPGLGLRLIYFSYDVKMKEKGDIPEGYSVSREKKERFSLILESASTNQTSMYLCASSLGRTYEQYFGPGTRLTVT.

In this sample, this clone turned up a few times. The J gene is TRBJ2-5, the V gene TRBV28; 12 positions agree with TRBD2. Germline V CDR1 and CDR2: MDHEN, SYDVKM. With V trimmed by 3 bases and J by 3 bases, 2 bases remained unmatched. The CDR3 spans 15 residues. The CDR3 DNA sequence: TGTGCCAGCAGTTTCTGGACTAGCGGGGAAGAGACCCAGTACTTC. Translation: CASSFWTSGEETQYF.

The chain combines TRBV19 with TRBJ1-3; 9 bases line up with TRBD1. Germline CDR1 and CDR2: LNHDA and SQIVND (reference sequence). CDR3 length: 15 residues. V trimming: 5 bases; J trimming: 1 base; junction bases outside the gene matches: 3. CDR3 DNA sequence: TGTGCCAGTAGTTGGACAGGGGCGTCTGGAAACACCATATATTTT. As protein: CASSWTGASGNTIYF. The variable domain in full, with the rest retrieved from reference TRBV19 and TRBJ1-3, is DGGITQSPKYLFRKEGQNVTLSCEQNLNHDAMYWYRQDPGQGLRLIYYSQIVNDFQKGDIAEGYSVSREKKESFPLTVTSAQKNPTAFYLCASSWTGASGNTIYFGEGSWLTVV.

The gene calls are TRBV27 and TRBJ2-1, with 10 bases matching TRBD2. This CDR3 region has 17 residues. CDR1 and CDR2 (germline): MNHEY, SMNVEV (reference sequence). The J segment lost 2 bases and the V segment lost 5 bases, leaving 9 bases of the junction unmatched. DNA of the CDR3: TGTGCCAGCAGTCGAATCGGTGGGACTAGCGCCTACAATGAGCAGTTCTTC. It encodes CASSRIGGTSAYNEQFF.

J is TRBJ2-7 and V is TRBV7-6; 11 positions agree with TRBD2. CDR1 is SGHVS and CDR2 is FNYEAQ in the germline V gene. The ends lost 5 bases at V and 4 bases at J; junction bases unmatched: 19. The CDR3 is 19 residues long. The CDR3 protein is CASSPSRVGSGRAWYEQYF. The CDR3, as DNA: TGTGCCAGCAGCCCTTCCAGGGTGGGTAGCGGGAGGGCTTGGTACGAGCAGTACTTC.

The chain carries TRBV13 and TRBJ1-1; D possibly corresponds to TRBD1 (5 bases). CDR3 length equals 14 residues. Per the germline V gene, CDR1 is PRHDT and CDR2 is FYEKMQ (reference sequence). With 5 bases removed from V and 1 base from J, the gap between germline ends came to 11 bases. The CDR3 protein is CASSKDSPNTEAFF. CDR3 bases: TGTGCCAGCAGCAAAGACAGCCCGAACACTGAAGCTTTCTTT.

This clone came up once. The chain links TRBV7-8 to TRBJ2-7, with 11 positions matching TRBD2. Germline trimming cut 3 bases from V and 2 bases from J; bases unmatched to any gene: 3. The CDR3 totals 15 residues. In germline, CDR1 is SGHVS, CDR2 FQNEAQ. CDR3 sequence (DNA): TGTGCCAGCAGCTTTGTTAGCGGGAGGGCCTACGAGCAGTACTTC. Protein: CASSFVSGRAYEQYF.

This chain links TRBV28 with TRBJ1-1; D uncertain. This CDR3 has 13 amino acids. The germline V and J ends were trimmed by 6 bases and 7 bases, with 15 bases remaining between them. Germline CDR1 is MDHEN and CDR2 is SYDVKM. The CDR3: CASSPYSSLEAFF. In DNA form, the CDR3 reads TGTGCCAGCAGCCCCTATAGTTCACTTGAAGCTTTCTTT.

The V call is TRBV4-3, the J call TRBJ1-1, with D hard to call. V lost 0 bases, J lost 7 bases, and 9 bases lay in between. The CDR3 runs to 13 residues. The germline V gene has CDR1 LGHNA and CDR2 YSLEER. The DNA of the CDR3 is TGCGCCAGCAGCCAAGATACTAGGTATGAAGCTTTCTTT. It is translated as CASSQDTRYEAFF.